This TCR beta chain comes out of a study of blood T cell repertoires in COVID-19. Study summary: Whether acute or convalescent, the COVID-19 samples came from the United States, Italy and Spain.

Per the germline V gene, CDR1 is KGHDR and CDR2 is SFDVKD. The ends lost 10 bases at V and 7 bases at J; junction bases unmatched: 17. This CDR3 contains 16 residues. TCRdb's table, derived via immunoSEQ multiplex PCR, lists solely in-frame clones and lacks some. The sample lists a few hundred thousand clones, 90% seen once, with around 4.3% in the top ten. V is TRBV24-1 and J is TRBJ2-1, with 8 bases aligning to TRBD1. The specimen sequenced was PBMCs or T cells enriched from blood (not recorded which). The sequence was collected from a woman younger than 35 with acute COVID-19. CDR3 in DNA: TGTGCCACGGGCGGTCCCCGGGACAGGAGAAGGAATGAGCAGTTCTTC. Translating gives CATGGPRDRRRNEQFF.